The 6 T cell receptor beta chains in this list originate from one sample, sequenced in a study of blood T cell repertoires in COVID-19. The protocol was immunoSEQ multiplex PCR, while the TCRdb copy is restricted to in-frame clones and leaves out a portion. The repertoire holds hundreds of thousands of clones, with 70% to 85% as singletons. The sample taken for sequencing was peripheral blood. These receptors all stem from an elderly woman with acute or convalescent COVID-19.

The chain recombines TRBV25-1 with TRBJ1-4, with TRBD1 matching over 9 bases. Germline V gives CDR1 MGHDK, CDR2 SYGVNS. With 3 bases clipped from V and 7 bases from J, the junction kept 9 bases outside the gene matches. The CDR3 loop spans 16 amino acids. The CDR3 sequence: CASSDPGQGLGEKLFF. The CDR3, as DNA: TGTGCCAGCAGTGATCCAGGACAGGGGCTAGGTGAAAAACTGTTTTTT.

The V and J genes are TRBV11-3 and TRBJ2-1; TRBD1 matches at 8 bases. J gave up 12 bases and V 5 bases, and 9 bases lay outside the gene matches. The CDR3 is made up of 13 amino acids. Germline V lookup: CDR1 SGHNT, CDR2 YENEEA. The CDR3 DNA sequence: TGTGCCAGCAGCAATGCCCGTGGGACAGGGCAGTTCTTC. Its translation is CASSNARGTGQFF. Full variable domain (missing parts from reference TRBV11-3 and TRBJ2-1): EAGVVQSPRYKIIEKKQPVAFWCNPISGHNTLYWYLQNLGQGPELLIRYENEEAVDDSQLPKDRFSAERLKGVDSTLKIQPAELGDSAVYLCASSNARGTGQFFGPGTRLTVL.

The chain couples TRBV7-8 to TRBJ1-4; 8 nucleotides agree with TRBD1. Losses at the gene ends were 5 bases for V and 8 bases for J; bases not matched to a gene: 4. Germline V gene data show CDR1 as SGHVS and CDR2 as FQNEAQ. This CDR3 has 13 amino acids. CDR3 sequence reads: CASSPGDREKLFF. The CDR3 DNA reads TGTGCCAGCAGCCCAGGGGACAGGGAAAAACTGTTTTTT.

This chain uses TRBV4-2 with TRBJ2-7, with 10 bases lining up with TRBD2. The CDR3 length is 15 residues. Germline V CDR1 and CDR2: LGHNA, YNFKEQ. V shed 0 bases and J 3 bases; nucleotides not matched to a gene: 2. CDR3 loop: CASSQDQRGGYEQYF. The CDR3 DNA reads as TGTGCCAGCAGCCAAGATCAGCGGGGGGGCTACGAGCAGTACTTC.

The chain recombines TRBV11-2 with TRBJ2-7; D may be TRBD2 (6 bases). This CDR3 spans 13 amino acids. The germline V gene encodes CDR1 SGHAT and CDR2 FQNNGV. The V gene lost 5 bases and the J gene lost 7 bases, with 15 bases spanning the gap. This CDR3 reads CASSIETSLEQYF. The CDR3 region has the DNA TGTGCCAGCAGCATCGAGACTAGTCTAGAGCAGTACTTC.

V is TRBV6-1 and J is TRBJ2-6; 7 bases agree with TRBD1. The CDR3 extends over 21 amino acids. Germline V lookup: CDR1 MNHNS, CDR2 SASEGT. Trimming at V came to 2 bases and at J to 1 base, leaving 17 bases not matched to a gene. CDR3 loop: CASSERQTQGVGRSGANVLTF. CDR3 nucleotides: TGTGCCAGCAGTGAACGCCAAACCCAGGGGGTAGGGAGATCTGGGGCCAACGTCCTGACTTTC.